The following is a T cell receptor beta chain sequence with its context. Trimming left V 4 bases short and J 7 bases short, with 11 bases between. This CDR3 spans 12 amino acids. Germline CDR1 SGHRS, CDR2 YFSETQ. This sample was included in a study of T cell changes during pregnancy in multiple sclerosis. Generated by immunoSEQ multiplex PCR, the TCRdb table keeps only in-frame clones and is missing some. The sample contains approximately 98,000 clones, roughly nine tenths of which appear only once. The rearrangement uses TRBV5-1 and TRBJ1-1; unclear D gene. The sequence came from a female donor in good health, enrolled as a control in a pregnancy study. The starting material was peripheral blood, obtained after pregnancy. The CDR3, as DNA: TGCGCCAGCAGCGCTGCAGGTTTTGAAGCTTTCTTT. This gives the protein CASSAAGFEAFF.